These 29 T cell receptor beta chains originate from one sample sequenced in a study of blood T cell repertoires in COVID-19. Profiling relied on immunoSEQ multiplex PCR, and the TCRdb table lists in-frame clones only, not all of them. The sample holds approximately 120,000 clones, around four fifths seen once. Specimen: peripheral blood. Receptors originate from an elderly man with COVID-19, enrolled during active disease.

This clone was seen a single time. The gene calls are TRBV7-9 and TRBJ1-2; D unclear. CDR1 SEHNR and CDR2 FQNEAQ come from the germline V gene (reference sequence). Trimming removed 2 bases at V and 4 bases at J, with 11 bases between. The CDR3 contains 14 residues. The DNA of the CDR3 is TGTGCCAGCAGCTTAACGGCAGCGAGCTATGGCTACACCTTC. This translates into CASSLTAASYGYTF.

The chain carries TRBV19 and TRBJ2-7; TRBD1 matches at 7 bases. The CDR3 contains 14 residues. V lost 0 bases and J lost 3; bases outside the gene matches: 2. CDR1 and CDR2 from the germline V gene are LNHDA and SQIVND (reference sequence). The CDR3 sequence: CASSIEGGYYEQYF. DNA for the CDR3: TGTGCCAGTAGTATAGAAGGGGGCTACTACGAGCAGTACTTC.

This CDR3 reads CASGLGPIPGLAGSRLGTGELFF. DNA of the CDR3: TGTGCTAGTGGTTTAGGCCCTATCCCTGGACTAGCGGGATCACGTTTGGGCACCGGGGAGCTGTTTTTT. V and J are TRBV12-5 and TRBJ2-2; 12 bases match TRBD2. V lost 3 bases, J lost 4 bases, and 24 bases stayed unmatched. This CDR3 is 23 amino acids long. Germline CDR1 is LGHNT and CDR2 is FRNRAP.

CDR3 sequence reads: CASSYYRGLTEAFF. The CDR3 DNA sequence: TGCGCCAGCAGTTATTACAGGGGGCTCACTGAAGCTTTCTTT. J is TRBJ1-1 and V is TRBV10-1, with 9 bases matching TRBD1. CDR1 is WNHNN and CDR2 is SYGVQD in the germline V gene (reference sequence). The CDR3 is made up of 14 amino acids. V gave up 5 bases and J gave up 4 bases; unmatched junction bases: 5.

The V call is TRBV5-4, the J call TRBJ1-1; D gene ambiguous. This CDR3 contains 13 residues. Trimming took 4 bases from V and 5 from J, leaving 12 bases between them. CDR1 SGHNT and CDR2 YYREEE come from the germline V gene (reference sequence). The CDR3, as DNA: TGTGCCAGCAGCCCACCGGGAGTGACTGAAGCTTTCTTT. Translating it yields CASSPPGVTEAFF.

V is TRBV5-5 and J is TRBJ2-1; 11 bases line up with TRBD2. Trimming cost V 0 bases and J 6 bases; bases outside gene matches: 5. Germline V CDR1 and CDR2: SGHKS, YYEKEE (reference sequence). CDR3 size: 16 residues. CDR3 sequence (DNA): TGTGCCAGCAGCTTGGCCATAGCGGGAGGGCTCAATGAGCAGTTCTTC. It encodes CASSLAIAGGLNEQFF.

The V and J genes are TRBV9 and TRBJ1-3; D is undetermined. CDR1 and CDR2 from the germline V gene are SGDLS and YYNGEE. The CDR3 is 15 amino acids. The V end was cut by 4 bases, the J end by 3 bases, with 14 bases between. As DNA, the CDR3 is TGTGCCAGCAGCCCCCGTGGGCGGGATGGAAACACCATATATTTT. This gives the protein CASSPRGRDGNTIYF.

The V call is TRBV11-2, the J call TRBJ2-1, with 9 bases fitting TRBD2. Germline CDR1 and CDR2: SGHAT and FQNNGV. The CDR3 has 16 amino acids. J was trimmed by 0 bases and V by 2 bases; bases with no gene match: 2. CDR3 in DNA: TGTGCCAGCAGCTTACTTAGCGGGAGCTCCTACAATGAGCAGTTCTTC. It encodes CASSLLSGSSYNEQFF.

This clone was found a few times. The rearrangement joins TRBV28 to TRBJ1-1; TRBD1 matches 9 bases. J was trimmed by 1 base and V by 3 bases; bases with no gene match: 15. In germline, CDR1 is MDHEN, CDR2 SYDVKM. The CDR3 has 19 residues. CDR3 DNA sequence: TGTGCCAGCAGTTTGGGATCCACAGGGGGCTGGGTTACGAACACTGAAGCTTTCTTT. This translates into CASSLGSTGGWVTNTEAFF.

The chain is built from TRBV5-1 and TRBJ2-5, with 9 positions matching TRBD2. Germline lookup yields CDR1 SGHRS and CDR2 YFSETQ. V trimming: 4 bases; J trimming: 3 bases; junction bases outside the gene matches: 7. This CDR3 has 15 residues. The CDR3 here is CASSPPLAGEETQYF. As DNA, the CDR3 is TGCGCCAGCAGCCCACCCTTAGCGGGGGAAGAGACCCAGTACTTC.

This clone was seen more than once but under ten times. The rearrangement joins TRBV9 to TRBJ2-2; D gene ambiguous. Germline assignment: CDR1 SGDLS and CDR2 YYNGEE. The V and J ends lost 3 bases and 1 base respectively, with 13 bases between them. The length of the CDR3 is 16 residues. The DNA for the CDR3 is TGTGCCAGCAGCGCGCACTCGGCGGTGAACACCGGGGAGCTGTTTTTT. Its protein is CASSAHSAVNTGELFF.

This clone was recorded only once. The chain combines TRBV27 with TRBJ2-7; TRBD1 aligns across 8 bases. V shed 2 bases and J 1 base; nucleotides not matched to a gene: 10. The length of the CDR3 is 17 residues. Looked up from germline, CDR1 is MNHEY and CDR2 is SMNVEV (reference sequence). CDR3 in amino acids: CASSLRQGRRFSYEQYF. CDR3 sequence (DNA): TGTGCCAGCAGTTTAAGACAGGGGAGAAGGTTTTCCTACGAGCAGTACTTC.

CDR3 sequence reads: CASYSGTANTGELFF. The CDR3 DNA reads as TGTGCCAGCTATAGCGGAACAGCGAACACCGGGGAGCTGTTTTTT. This sequence joins TRBV6-5 and TRBJ2-2; maybe TRBD2 (6 bases). V lost 8 bases and J 0 bases, leaving 13 bases between the germline ends. This CDR3 comprises 15 residues. CDR1 is MNHEY, CDR2 SVGAGI, per germline.

This chain uses TRBV2 with TRBJ2-1; D unclear. V lost 4 bases and J lost 4, with 11 bases in between. Germline-derived CDR1 and CDR2 are SNHLY and FYNNEI. The CDR3 covers 14 residues. The DNA for the CDR3 is TGTGCCAGCAGTGTCCAACAGTCGTACAATGAGCAGTTCTTC. It codes for CASSVQQSYNEQFF.

The rearrangement links TRBV3-1 (or the pseudogene TRBV3-2) to TRBJ1-2; no reliable D call. Trimming pared 2 bases from V and 6 bases from J, leaving 10 bases between. The CDR3 covers 13 residues. Germline CDR1 LGHDT, CDR2 YNNKEL (reference sequence). The CDR3, as DNA: TGTGCCAGCAGCCAAAGATCGCAGGATGGCTACACCTTC. Translating it yields CASSQRSQDGYTF.

This clone was seen a handful of times. The chain combines TRBV7-9 with TRBJ2-7; 10 positions match TRBD2. There are 16 residues in the CDR3. J was trimmed by 2 bases and V by 6 bases; bases with no gene match: 10. Germline CDR1 and CDR2: SEHNR and FQNEAQ (reference sequence). The CDR3, as DNA: TGTGCCAGCAGTTCACGCGGGACTAGCGCAACCTACGAGCAGTACTTC. This sequence encodes CASSSRGTSATYEQYF.

The chain carries TRBV9 and TRBJ1-3; 7 nucleotides line up with TRBD1. This CDR3 comprises 16 residues. Germline CDR1 SGDLS, CDR2 YYNGEE. With 0 bases clipped from V and 1 base from J, the junction kept 4 bases outside the gene matches. In nucleotides, the CDR3 is TGTGCCAGCAGCGTAGCCCCAGGGGGTTCTGGAAACACCATATATTTT. This sequence encodes CASSVAPGGSGNTIYF.

The chain combines TRBV28 with TRBJ2-1, with 9 bases lining up with TRBD1. The CDR3 covers 18 residues. J was trimmed by 8 bases and V by 7 bases; bases with no gene match: 21. CDR1 and CDR2 (germline): MDHEN, SYDVKM. The CDR3 loop reads CASTLLPSGGTGSHEQFF. In DNA form, the CDR3 reads TGTGCCAGCACCTTGCTCCCCTCCGGAGGGACAGGGTCGCATGAGCAGTTCTTC.

The chain uses TRBV28 and TRBJ2-3; 9 nucleotides agree with TRBD2. CDR1 is MDHEN, CDR2 SYDVKM, per germline. The CDR3 totals 15 residues. The V segment lost 6 bases and the J segment 5 bases; nucleotides outside the gene matches: 9. The chain's CDR3 is CASSPRGTSLDTQYF. For the CDR3, the DNA is TGTGCCAGCAGCCCCCGGGGGACTAGCTTAGATACGCAGTATTTT.

The gene calls are TRBV19 and TRBJ2-1; D uncertain. The CDR3 runs 14 residues. V dropped 0 bases and J dropped 4 bases, with 7 bases sitting between them. CDR1 is LNHDA and CDR2 is SQIVND in the germline V gene (reference sequence). The CDR3 spells CASSIDPQYNEQFF. In nucleotides, the CDR3 is TGTGCCAGTAGTATAGACCCTCAGTACAATGAGCAGTTCTTC. Combining the CDR3 with reference TRBV19 and TRBJ2-1 gives the whole variable domain DGGITQSPKYLFRKEGQNVTLSCEQNLNHDAMYWYRQDPGQGLRLIYYSQIVNDFQKGDIAEGYSVSREKKESFPLTVTSAQKNPTAFYLCASSIDPQYNEQFFGPGTRLTVL.

This clone was seen a handful of times. V and J are TRBV28 and TRBJ2-7; TRBD2 agrees at 7 bases. This CDR3 comprises 16 residues. CDR1 MDHEN and CDR2 SYDVKM come from the germline V gene. V shed 4 bases, J shed 0 bases, and the junction held 9 bases outside the gene matches. The CDR3 loop is CASSSHDGGNSYEQYF. For the CDR3, the DNA is TGTGCCAGCAGTTCCCACGACGGGGGGAACTCCTACGAGCAGTACTTC.

V is TRBV7-2 and J is TRBJ2-7, with TRBD2 matching 11 bases. V dropped 4 bases and J dropped 0; count of bases not matched to a gene: 11. The CDR3 runs 18 residues. Germline CDR1 and CDR2: SGHTA and FQGNSA. CDR3 region: CASSSRGTSGASSYEQYF. The CDR3 coding sequence is TGTGCCAGCAGCTCACGTGGGACTAGCGGTGCGAGCTCCTACGAGCAGTACTTC. Complete variable domain (other parts from reference TRBV7-2 and TRBJ2-7): GAGVSQSPSNKVTEKGKDVELRCDPISGHTALYWYRQSLGQGLEFLIYFQGNSAPDKSGLPSDRFSAERTGGSVSTLTIQRTQQEDSAVYLCASSSRGTSGASSYEQYFGPGTRLTVT.

The chain joins TRBV6-5 to TRBJ1-1; maybe TRBD1 (5 bases). The germline V and J ends were trimmed by 6 bases and 3 bases, with 11 bases remaining between them. The CDR3 has 13 residues. CDR1 MNHEY and CDR2 SVGAGI come from the germline V gene. In nucleotides, the CDR3 is TGTGCCAGCAGGGGGCGCGTAGACACTGAAGCTTTCTTT. Protein sequence: CASRGRVDTEAFF.

V is TRBV5-1 and J is TRBJ2-1; 9 nucleotides align to TRBD1. The CDR3 sequence is 16 residues long. The germline gives CDR1 SGHRS, CDR2 YFSETQ. Unmatched junction bases numbered 9, after V lost 4 bases and J lost 4 bases. DNA for the CDR3: TGCGCCAGCAGCCGCGCGGACAGGGGATTTTACAATGAGCAGTTCTTC. Amino acid sequence: CASSRADRGFYNEQFF.

The DNA for the CDR3 is TGTGCCAGCAGCCCTGGAGGTCTTCTCGGCTACACCTTC. Residues: CASSPGGLLGYTF. V and J are TRBV14 and TRBJ1-2, with D unresolved. The CDR3 loop spans 13 amino acids. Deletions cut 4 bases from V and 8 bases from J, with 14 bases between. Looked up from germline, CDR1 is SGHDN and CDR2 is FVKESK.

V gene TRBV7-2 combines with J gene TRBJ1-2; a possible D gene is TRBD1 (5 bases). Per the germline V gene, CDR1 is SGHTA and CDR2 is FQGNSA. V dropped 2 bases and J dropped 3 bases, with 22 bases sitting between them. This CDR3 spans 18 amino acids. The DNA for the CDR3 is TGTGCCAGCAGCTTACGGTCTGGGGTTCAGGGCCAGTACTATGGCTACACCTTC. The encoded protein is CASSLRSGVQGQYYGYTF.

V and J are TRBV7-9 and TRBJ2-1, with 7 positions matching TRBD2. The CDR3 has 16 residues. The V gene's germline CDR1 is SEHNR and CDR2 FQNEAQ (reference sequence). V was clipped by 2 bases and J by 5 bases; unmatched bases: 9. The CDR3 loop is CASSLLGGRDHNEQFF. CDR3 DNA sequence: TGTGCCAGCAGCTTATTGGGCGGGAGAGACCACAATGAGCAGTTCTTC.

This clone was found a few times. The chain has TRBV13 and TRBJ2-7; tentative D call: TRBD2 (5 bases). The CDR3 loop spans 14 amino acids. V dropped 4 bases and J dropped 6 bases, with 16 bases sitting between them. Germline V lookup: CDR1 PRHDT, CDR2 FYEKMQ (reference sequence). The CDR3: CASSSLTGSSEQYF. The CDR3 DNA sequence: TGTGCCAGCAGCTCGCTGACGGGGTCTAGCGAGCAGTACTTC.

This rearrangement joins TRBV18 to TRBJ2-7; 7 bases agree with TRBD2. CDR3 length: 13 residues. V lost 6 bases and J lost 5; bases outside the gene matches: 7. Germline V CDR1 and CDR2: KGHSH, LQKENI. Here the CDR3 reads CASSGREFHEQYF. CDR3 coding DNA: TGTGCCAGCTCGGGGCGGGAGTTCCACGAGCAGTACTTC. Together with reference TRBV18 and TRBJ2-7, the CDR3 gives the full variable domain: NAGVMQNPRHLVRRRGQEARLRCSPMKGHSHVYWYRQLPEEGLKFMVYLQKENIIDESGMPKERFSAEFPKEGPSILRIQQVVRGDSAAYFCASSGREFHEQYFGPGTRLTVT.